A single sample is the source of the 32 T cell receptor beta chains below, sequenced in a study of shared clonotypes between healthy human individuals. TCRdb keeps only in-frame clones here, not all; method: immunoSEQ multiplex PCR. The profile shows 95,000 to 120,000 clones, about 71% of them singletons. The sample taken for sequencing was memory CD8+ T cells sorted from blood. Subset specified: CD45RO+ cells pooled with CCR7-negative TemRA cells. These receptors all come from a woman aged 30 to 39 in good health.

V is TRBV5-8 and J is TRBJ2-5, with a weak D call TRBD2 (5 bases). CDR3 length equals 15 residues. Germline loops: CDR1 SGHTS, CDR2 YDEGEE. Trimming left V 2 bases short and J 5 bases short, with 16 bases between. The CDR3 reads CASSFLLGARETQYF. The CDR3 DNA follows: TGTGCCAGCAGCTTTTTGTTGGGAGCTAGGGAGACCCAGTACTTC.

This clone came up many times. The genes are TRBV5-6 and TRBJ1-1, with D maybe TRBD1 (5 bases). In germline, CDR1 is SGHDT, CDR2 YYEEEE. The CDR3 totals 13 residues. Deletions cut 4 bases from V and 4 bases from J, with 11 bases between. CDR3 sequence: CASSRPGGTEAFF. Written as DNA, the CDR3 is TGTGCCAGCAGCAGGCCTGGGGGCACTGAAGCTTTCTTT.

The chain is built from TRBV5-4 and TRBJ2-1; D remains ambiguous. The V gene's germline CDR1 is SGHNT and CDR2 YYREEE (reference sequence). Trimming shortened V by 3 bases and J by 8 bases, and 6 bases separated the two germline ends. There are 11 residues in the CDR3. The CDR3 spells CASSSTHEQFF. The CDR3, as DNA: TGTGCCAGCAGCTCGACGCATGAGCAGTTCTTC.

This chain connects TRBV5-4 to TRBJ2-1; 8 bases agree with TRBD2. V lost 4 bases to trimming and J lost 5 bases; unmatched junction nucleotides: 20. The CDR3 spans 19 residues. From germline, CDR1 is SGHNT and CDR2 YYREEE (reference sequence). The CDR3 DNA follows: TGTGCCAGCAGCCCCTGGACGGCGAGCGGGGGTAACCTAGACAATGAGCAGTTCTTC. Protein sequence: CASSPWTASGGNLDNEQFF.

The V call is TRBV19, the J call TRBJ2-1, with D unclear. Between the trimmed V and J ends, which lost 8 bases and 0 bases, there was a span of 8 bases. CDR3 length equals 13 residues. CDR1 is LNHDA, CDR2 SQIVND, per germline (reference sequence). For the CDR3, the DNA is TGTGCCAGTGCCTCTGTCTCCTACAATGAGCAGTTCTTC. As protein: CASASVSYNEQFF.

Points on this clone: A read error may explain this, as a much larger clone is one base away. The chain has TRBV6-4 and TRBJ2-2; D uncertain. Trimming cost V 2 bases and J 1 base, with 2 bases left between them. Germline CDR1 is MRHNA and CDR2 is SNTAGT. The CDR3 spans 13 residues. CDR3 protein: CASSDGNTGELFF. The CDR3 DNA is TGTGCCAGCAGTGACGGGAACACCGGGGAGCTGTTTTTT.

This clone has only a few counts. This chain uses TRBV5-1 with TRBJ2-7, with 9 bases matching TRBD1. The CDR3 runs 16 residues. The ends lost 0 bases at V and 1 base at J; junction bases unmatched: 5. Germline CDR1 SGHRS, CDR2 YFSETQ. CDR3 DNA sequence: TGCGCCAGCAGCTTGGCCGGGACAGGGATATCCTACGAGCAGTACTTC. Residues: CASSLAGTGISYEQYF.

This clone appeared a few times. The chain uses TRBV27 and TRBJ2-5; 8 bases agree with TRBD2. Germline loops: CDR1 MNHEY, CDR2 SMNVEV (reference sequence). This CDR3 spans 14 amino acids. V lost 5 bases and J lost 1; bases outside the gene matches: 3. CDR3 amino acids: CASSRTSSQETQYF. CDR3 DNA sequence: TGTGCCAGCAGTAGGACTAGCAGCCAAGAGACCCAGTACTTC.

V and J are TRBV25-1 and TRBJ1-2; 8 positions match TRBD1. The CDR3 extends over 16 amino acids. Losses at the gene ends were 4 bases for V and 1 base for J; bases not matched to a gene: 8. Germline values: CDR1 MGHDK, CDR2 SYGVNS. CDR3 protein: CASSVGAGGFNYGYTF. CDR3 nucleotide sequence: TGTGCCAGCAGTGTCGGGGCAGGGGGCTTTAACTATGGCTACACCTTC.

The chain links TRBV6-1 to TRBJ1-4; 7 bases map to TRBD1. This CDR3 is built from 15 residues. Germline trimming cut 4 bases from V and 3 bases from J; bases unmatched to any gene: 5. CDR1 is MNHNS and CDR2 is SASEGT in the germline V gene. The CDR3 here is CASSVRGTANEKLFF. The CDR3 bases are TGTGCCAGCAGTGTTCGTGGGACAGCTAATGAAAAACTGTTTTTT.

The rearrangement uses TRBV27 and TRBJ1-5, with 9 bases lining up with TRBD1. The V gene end was trimmed by 6 bases and the J gene end by 11 bases; junction bases not matched to a gene: 11. The CDR3 covers 14 residues. CDR1 is MNHEY and CDR2 is SMNVEV in the germline V gene (reference sequence). CDR3 residues: CASSSGTGLWTQHF. DNA of the CDR3: TGTGCCAGCAGCTCCGGGACAGGGTTATGGACCCAGCATTTT.

The chain joins TRBV19 to TRBJ1-5; 10 positions agree with TRBD1. Germline V gives CDR1 LNHDA, CDR2 SQIVND (reference sequence). The ends lost 7 bases at V and 0 bases at J; junction bases unmatched: 3. This CDR3 has 15 amino acids. The CDR3 protein is CASMGQGFSNQPQHF. CDR3 coding DNA: TGTGCCAGTATGGGACAGGGGTTTAGCAATCAGCCCCAGCATTTT.

This rearrangement joins TRBV29-1 to TRBJ2-1, with D possibly being TRBD1 (6 bases). CDR1 SQVTM and CDR2 ANQGSEA come from the germline V gene. Trimming left V 7 bases short and J 2 bases short, with 12 bases between. The CDR3 loop spans 13 amino acids. The CDR3 nucleotides read TGCAGCGCACATAAGGGGGCCTACAATGAGCAGTTCTTC. This encodes CSAHKGAYNEQFF.

This chain uses TRBV6-5 with TRBJ2-7, with 7 positions matching TRBD2. Trimming removed 5 bases from V and 4 bases from J; junction bases left unmatched: 8. CDR3 length equals 14 residues. Germline V gene sequence: CDR1 MNHEY, CDR2 SVGAGI. The CDR3 bases are TGTGCCAGCAGTCAGCGGGATTGGGTGTACGAGCAGTACTTC. Protein product: CASSQRDWVYEQYF.

The rearrangement links TRBV5-1 to TRBJ2-2; TRBD2 matches 13 bases. Germline V gene data show CDR1 as SGHRS and CDR2 as YFSETQ. This CDR3 contains 17 residues. With V trimmed by 4 bases and J by 7 bases, 10 bases remained unmatched. CDR3 amino acids: CASSGTGLAGAGGELFF. CDR3 coding DNA: TGCGCCAGCAGCGGAACTGGACTAGCGGGAGCGGGCGGGGAGCTGTTTTTT.

J is TRBJ2-1 and V is TRBV6-6; D possibly uses TRBD1 or TRBD2 (5 bases each). Trimming pared 8 bases from V and 0 bases from J, leaving 11 bases between. CDR1 is MNHNY and CDR2 is SVGAGI in the germline V gene (reference sequence). This CDR3 region has 14 residues. In nucleotides, the CDR3 is TGTGCCAGCTATGGGGGTAGCTCCTACAATGAGCAGTTCTTC. This translates into CASYGGSSYNEQFF.

V usage is TRBV27 and J usage is TRBJ2-2; no clear D. Between the trimmed V and J ends, which lost 2 bases and 6 bases, there was a span of 4 bases. The germline gives CDR1 MNHEY, CDR2 SMNVEV (reference sequence). The CDR3 loop spans 12 amino acids. CDR3 sequence: CASSLRAGELFF. The DNA of the CDR3 is TGTGCCAGCAGTTTAAGGGCCGGGGAGCTGTTTTTT.

This chain uses TRBV19 with TRBJ2-1; the match to TRBD1 covers 7 bases. From germline, CDR1 is LNHDA and CDR2 SQIVND (reference sequence). The CDR3 sequence is 13 residues long. Trimming removed 6 bases from V and 4 bases from J; junction bases left unmatched: 3. CDR3 sequence: CASSGQVYNEQFF. CDR3 sequence (DNA): TGTGCCAGTAGCGGACAGGTGTACAATGAGCAGTTCTTC.

CDR3 residues: CASSLGGTTLVEQYF. For the CDR3, the DNA is TGTGCCAGCAGTTTAGGGGGGACGACCCTTGTGGAGCAGTACTTC. This chain joins TRBV27 and TRBJ2-7; possible D gene TRBD2, 6 bases. Trimming pared 2 bases from V and 7 bases from J, leaving 18 bases between. Germline loops: CDR1 MNHEY, CDR2 SMNVEV (reference sequence). The CDR3 consists of 15 residues.

This clone was counted many times. The sample contains more than one DNA sequence encoding this CDR3. The V call is TRBV10-1, the J call TRBJ1-1; maybe TRBD1 (5 bases). This CDR3 is built from 13 residues. Per the germline V gene, CDR1 is WNHNN and CDR2 is SYGVQD (reference sequence). With 0 bases removed from V and 4 bases from J, the gap between germline ends came to 6 bases. This chain's CDR3 is CASSESGGTEAFF. In DNA, the CDR3 is TGCGCCAGCAGTGAGTCGGGGGGCACTGAAGCTTTCTTT.

The chain is built from TRBV5-6 and TRBJ2-3, with D perhaps matching TRBD1 (5 bases). The V gene lost 4 bases and the J gene lost 4 bases, with 7 bases spanning the gap. Germline lookup yields CDR1 SGHDT and CDR2 YYEEEE. The CDR3 is made up of 12 amino acids. CDR3 coding DNA: TGTGCCAGCAGCCCCAGGGCAGATACGCAGTATTTT. It codes for CASSPRADTQYF.

This clone was found once. This rearrangement joins TRBV9 to TRBJ2-7; 7 bases match TRBD1. The CDR3 has 13 residues. After removal of 2 bases from V and 6 bases from J, the junction contained 5 bases not matched to a gene. Germline assignment: CDR1 SGDLS and CDR2 YYNGEE. CDR3 region: CASSVGQKGEQYF. The CDR3, as DNA: TGTGCCAGCAGCGTGGGACAGAAGGGCGAGCAGTACTTC.

This chain connects TRBV6-5 to TRBJ2-7; D not certain. V gave up 5 bases and J gave up 3 bases, with 17 bases separating them. CDR3 size: 15 residues. Germline V lookup: CDR1 MNHEY, CDR2 SVGAGI. CDR3 coding DNA: TGTGCCAGCAGTGCCACGGCCCTCGGCCTCTACGAGCAGTACTTC. Translated, it gives CASSATALGLYEQYF.

The J gene is TRBJ2-7, the V gene TRBV28; D uncertain. Between the trimmed V and J ends, which lost 2 bases and 4 bases, there was a span of 12 bases. CDR3 length: 14 residues. The germline V gene has CDR1 MDHEN and CDR2 SYDVKM. The CDR3 is CASSLDPPTYEQYF. CDR3 nucleotides: TGTGCCAGCAGTTTAGACCCGCCTACTTACGAGCAGTACTTC.

In the case of this clone: Within the sample, other DNA sequences also encode this same CDR3. The chain joins TRBV27 to TRBJ2-7; D might be TRBD1 or TRBD2, each matching 6 bases. The CDR3 extends over 13 amino acids. CDR1 is MNHEY and CDR2 is SMNVEV in the germline V gene (reference sequence). The germline V and J ends were trimmed by 2 bases and 2 bases, with 7 bases remaining between them. The CDR3 coding sequence is TGTGCCAGCAGTTTAAGGGGGGCCTACGAGCAGTACTTC. Translation: CASSLRGAYEQYF.

The rearrangement uses TRBV7-1 and TRBJ2-5; 8 nucleotides agree with TRBD2. TRBV7-1 is filed as an ORF, its function uncertain. The ends lost 5 bases at V and 4 bases at J; junction bases unmatched: 9. This CDR3 is 15 amino acids long. CDR3 bases: TGTGCCAGCAGCCACGGACTAGCCCACGTAGAGACCCAGTACTTC. It translates to CASSHGLAHVETQYF.

The rearrangement joins TRBV7-9 to TRBJ1-5, with a tentative D call TRBD1 (5 bases). Germline V lookup: CDR1 SEHNR, CDR2 FQNEAQ (reference sequence). The CDR3 contains 14 residues. Trimming cost V 4 bases and J 5 bases, with 12 bases left between them. CDR3 DNA sequence: TGTGCCAGCAGCTCGGGACCGACCTATCAGCCCCAGCATTTT. Encoded protein: CASSSGPTYQPQHF.

The genes are TRBV5-1 and TRBJ2-7; 8 bases line up with TRBD1. The CDR3 is 13 residues long. The V and J ends lost 3 bases and 5 bases, in that order; junction bases with no gene match: 4. From germline, CDR1 is SGHRS and CDR2 YFSETQ. The CDR3 region has the DNA TGCGCCAGCAGCTGGACAGGGTACCACGAGCAGTACTTC. Residues: CASSWTGYHEQYF.

The chain couples TRBV28 to TRBJ2-2; D not certain. Germline lookup yields CDR1 MDHEN and CDR2 SYDVKM. The length of the CDR3 is 14 residues. V lost 2 bases and J lost 2, with 6 bases in between. CDR3 DNA sequence: TGTGCCAGCAGTTTAAGTTATAACACCGGGGAGCTGTTTTTT. This gives the protein CASSLSYNTGELFF.

This clone was picked up one time. The rearrangement joins TRBV7-6 to TRBJ2-1, with 9 nucleotides matching TRBD2. After removal of 5 bases from V and 3 bases from J, the junction contained 8 bases not matched to a gene. This CDR3 is 16 amino acids long. The germline V gene has CDR1 SGHVS and CDR2 FNYEAQ. Here the CDR3 reads CASSEYGTSSYNEQFF. DNA for the CDR3: TGTGCCAGCAGCGAATACGGGACTAGCAGCTACAATGAGCAGTTCTTC.

The rearrangement links TRBV11-3 to TRBJ2-1; D remains unclear. Germline lookup yields CDR1 SGHNT and CDR2 YENEEA. V gave up 0 bases and J gave up 4 bases, with 7 bases separating them. The CDR3 runs 14 residues. The CDR3 loop is CASSLDPMYNEQFF. In DNA, the CDR3 is TGTGCCAGCAGCTTAGACCCTATGTACAATGAGCAGTTCTTC.

V and J are TRBV19 and TRBJ2-1; 8 nucleotides match TRBD2. This CDR3 region has 14 residues. The germline gives CDR1 LNHDA, CDR2 SQIVND (reference sequence). With V trimmed by 3 bases and J by 6 bases, 4 bases remained unmatched. DNA of the CDR3: TGTGCCAGTAGTATCTCCGGGACTAGCAATGAGCAGTTCTTC. It yields the protein CASSISGTSNEQFF.